The subject of this entry is one T cell receptor beta chain. The sample comes from a study of blood T cell repertoires in COVID-19. Study summary: The origin of the acute and convalescent COVID-19 samples was the United States, Italy and Spain. T cells, B-cell-depleted T cells, or PBMCs supplied cDNA or gDNA.

Germline CDR1 reads SGDLS; CDR2 reads YYNGEE. The CDR3 is made up of 14 amino acids. Losses at the gene ends were 0 bases for V and 9 bases for J; bases not matched to a gene: 6. Authors' analysis steps: Estimation of nucleated cell counts relied on the amplification of reference gene primers. The repertoire was sequenced with immunoSEQ multiplex PCR; TCRdb's copy has only in-frame clones and lacks some. The V and J calls and clone size were taken over from that table, and D and trimming were inferred from the DNA. The sample lists roughly 99,000 clones, approximately 88% occurring once. The chain carries TRBV9 and TRBJ2-4; 7 bases are a match to TRBD2. Sequencing was done on a sample of peripheral blood. This TCR came from a man aged 50 to 60 with active or convalescent COVID-19. The CDR3 spells CASSVDAGESIQYF. In nucleotides, the CDR3 is TGTGCCAGCAGCGTAGATGCGGGAGAGTCCATTCAGTACTTC.